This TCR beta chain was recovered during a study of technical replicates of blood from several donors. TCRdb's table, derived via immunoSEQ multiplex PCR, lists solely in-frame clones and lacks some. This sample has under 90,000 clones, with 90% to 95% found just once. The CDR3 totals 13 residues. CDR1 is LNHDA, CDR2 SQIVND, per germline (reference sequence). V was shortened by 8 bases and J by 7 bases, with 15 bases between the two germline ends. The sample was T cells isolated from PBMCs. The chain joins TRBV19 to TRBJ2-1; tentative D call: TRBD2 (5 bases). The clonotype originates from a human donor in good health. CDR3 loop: CASSWTGKNEQFF. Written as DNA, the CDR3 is TGTGCCAGTTCCTGGACTGGGAAAAATGAGCAGTTCTTC. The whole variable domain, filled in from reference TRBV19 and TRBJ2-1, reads DGGITQSPKYLFRKEGQNVTLSCEQNLNHDAMYWYRQDPGQGLRLIYYSQIVNDFQKGDIAEGYSVSREKKESFPLTVTSAQKNPTAFYLCASSWTGKNEQFFGPGTRLTVL.